Reported below is one T cell receptor beta chain. V was pared by 4 bases and J by 0 bases, with 10 bases between. The CDR3 runs 14 residues. Germline V gene data show CDR1 as SGHRS and CDR2 as YFSETQ. This sample stems from a study of technical replicates of blood from a few donors. Produced via immunoSEQ multiplex PCR; TCRdb's table is partial and in-frame only. The sample yields about 58,000 clones, approximately 94% seen once. This clonotype originated in a human donor in good health. Some clones in this sample may be carry-over from other donors' samples. The rearrangement uses TRBV5-1 and TRBJ1-2; no firm D call. Sequencing used PBMCs. In DNA form, the CDR3 reads TGCGCCAGCAGCCCTGACGGGACTAACTATGGCTACACCTTC. Its translation: CASSPDGTNYGYTF. The complete variable domain, with remaining parts taken from reference TRBV5-1 and TRBJ1-2, reads KAGVTQTPRYLIKTRGQQVTLSCSPISGHRSVSWYQQTPGQGLQFLFEYFSETQRNKGNFPGRFSGRQFSNSRSEMNVSTLELGDSALYLCASSPDGTNYGYTFGSGTRLTVV.